This TCR beta chain was identified in a study of technical replicates of blood from a few donors. V lost 4 bases and J lost 0, with 6 bases in between. Germline CDR1 and CDR2: WNHNN and SYGVQD (reference sequence). The CDR3 extends over 13 amino acids. Profiling relied on immunoSEQ multiplex PCR, and the TCRdb table lists in-frame clones only, not all of them. This table has about 83,000 clones, just under 95% appearing once. The sequence was obtained from a human donor in good health. The V gene is TRBV10-1, the J gene TRBJ1-2; D is unresolved. Sequenced sample: T cells isolated from PBMCs. CDR3 sequence reads: CASSGRANYGYTF. The CDR3 region has the DNA TGCGCCAGCAGTGGACGGGCTAACTATGGCTACACCTTC.